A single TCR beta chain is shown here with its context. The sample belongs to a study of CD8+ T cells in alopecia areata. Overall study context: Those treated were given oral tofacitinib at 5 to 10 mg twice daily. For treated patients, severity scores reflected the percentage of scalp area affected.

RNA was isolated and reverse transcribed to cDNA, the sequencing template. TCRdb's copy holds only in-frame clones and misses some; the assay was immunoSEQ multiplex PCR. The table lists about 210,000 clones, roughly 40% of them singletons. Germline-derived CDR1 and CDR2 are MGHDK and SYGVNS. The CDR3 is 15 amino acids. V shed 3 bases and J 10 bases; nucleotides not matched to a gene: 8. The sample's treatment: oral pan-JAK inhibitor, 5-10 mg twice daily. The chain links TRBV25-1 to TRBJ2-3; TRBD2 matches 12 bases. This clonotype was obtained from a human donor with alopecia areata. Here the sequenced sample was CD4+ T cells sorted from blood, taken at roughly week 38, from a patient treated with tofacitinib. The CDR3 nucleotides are TGTGCCAGCAGTGAGCTAGCGGGAGGGCCTACTCCGCAGTATTTT. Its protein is CASSELAGGPTPQYF.